Listed below are T cell receptor beta chains from one sample, sequenced in a study of T cell responses to AZD1222 COVID-19 vaccine. The repertoire was sequenced with immunoSEQ multiplex PCR; TCRdb's copy has only in-frame clones and lacks some. The sample yields approximately 60,000 clones, around 80% seen once. Here the sequenced sample was peripheral blood, taken on day 0 of AZD1222 vaccination. These receptors were obtained from an adult in good health. CDR3s include the opening cysteine and the closing phenylalanine or tryptophan. D genes are given only for firm matches. Size tells how often a clone was seen (once, few, many) or the class of an expanded clone, and some rows leave it out.

NA	TRBV3-1/TRBV3-2	TRBJ1-3	NA	TGTGCCAGCAGCCATTCAGGAACATCGGGAAACACCATATATTTT	CASSHSGTSGNTIYF
NA	TRBV19	TRBJ1-6	NA	TGTGCCAGTAGTATTGGCTATAATTCACCCCTCCACTTT	CASSIGYNSPLHF
NA	TRBV4-1	TRBJ1-1	NA	TGCGCCAGCAGCCAAGAAGCCAGGGTCGACACTGAAGCTTTCTTT	CASSQEARVDTEAFF
NA	TRBV7-9	TRBJ1-2	TRBD1	TGTGCCAGCAGCCCTAAGGACAGGTCCCGGTACTATGCGGGCTACACCTTC	CASSPKDRSRYYAGYTF
NA	TRBV7-9	TRBJ1-2	NA	TGTGCCAGCAGCTCAAGGCGGAGGAACTCCTATGGCTACACCTTC	CASSSRRRNSYGYTF
NA	TRBV5-1	TRBJ2-3	TRBD2	TGCGCCAGCGGGCCTGGGACTAGCGGCACAGATACGCAGTATTTT	CASGPGTSGTDTQYF
NA	TRBV4-3	TRBJ2-2	TRBD2	TGCGCCAGCAGCCAGGGACTAGCATACACCGGGGAGCTGTTTTTT	CASSQGLAYTGELFF
few	TRBV19	TRBJ1-4	NA	TGTGCCAGTAACCTATGGGGGGCTAATGAAAAACTGTTTTTT	CASNLWGANEKLFF
NA	TRBV28	TRBJ2-7	NA	TGTGCCAGCAGTTTAAGAAGGAGCTACGAGCAGTACTTC	CASSLRRSYEQYF
NA	TRBV11-2	TRBJ2-7	TRBD1	TGTGCCAGCAGCTTAAGGGGGCGCAAACTCAACGAGCAGTACTTC	CASSLRGRKLNEQYF
few	TRBV7-2	TRBJ1-1	TRBD1	TGTGCCAGCAGCTCACAGGGGGCGACTGAAGCTTTCTTT	CASSSQGATEAFF
NA	TRBV28	TRBJ2-7	TRBD2	TGTGCCAGCACCCCCCCCGGACTAGCGGGAGGAGATACGTACGAGCAGTACTTC	CASTPPGLAGGDTYEQYF
NA	TRBV30	TRBJ1-5	NA	TGTGCCTGGAGTGTTGAAGGGAATCAGCCCCAGCATTTT	CAWSVEGNQPQHF
NA	TRBV18	TRBJ2-5	NA	TGTGCCAGCTCAATTTTTGGACAGTCGGCCCTGGAGACCCAGTACTTC	CASSIFGQSALETQYF
NA	TRBV18	TRBJ1-5	NA	TGTGCCAGCTCACCACCCGGGGGGCGCAATCAGCCCCAGCATTTT	CASSPPGGRNQPQHF